The 25 T cell receptor beta chains listed next were all sequenced from one sample in a study of CD8 T cells in ankylosing spondylitis. Using its own MiXCR run on the 5' RACE reads, TCRdb lists one record per CDR3 protein. The table has some 290,000 distinct CDR3 sequences, around 20% seen once. The sample taken for sequencing was blood, either unsorted or a sorted T cell fraction (not recorded which). The receptors were gathered from a male donor with ankylosing spondylitis or in good health (not recorded which).

Only a few counts were recorded for this clonotype. The chain joins TRBV3-1 to TRBJ1-5; D uncertain. The CDR3 sequence is 15 residues long. Looked up from germline, CDR1 is LGHDT and CDR2 is YNNKEL (reference sequence). V shed 1 base and J shed 4 bases, with 11 bases lying between them. The CDR3 sequence is CASSQVRGPNQPQHF. The DNA for the CDR3 is TGTGCCAGCAGCCAAGTCAGAGGGCCGAATCAGCCCCAGCATTTT.

This clonotype was seen more than once but under ten times. The CDR3 bases are TGTGCCATCAAAGGCGGAACCCGAGAGGACACCGGGGAGCTGTTTTTT. Translation gives CAIKGGTREDTGELFF. The chain employs TRBV10-3 and TRBJ2-2; no clear D gene. Germline CDR1 ENHRY, CDR2 SYGVKD. With 7 bases removed from V and 3 bases from J, the gap between germline ends came to 18 bases. The CDR3 length is 16 residues.

CDR3 sequence (DNA): TGTGCCAGCAGCTCAACCTCCAGGGGCGTCTCTGGAAACACCATATATTTT. Its translation: CASSSTSRGVSGNTIYF. The chain has TRBV7-8 and TRBJ1-3, with D possibly being TRBD1 (6 bases). Germline CDR1 is SGHVS and CDR2 is FQNEAQ. V dropped 4 bases and J dropped 0 bases, with 16 bases sitting between them. This CDR3 is built from 17 residues.

The genes are TRBV7-9 and TRBJ2-1; 7 bases align to TRBD1. Germline loops: CDR1 SEHNR, CDR2 FQNEAQ (reference sequence). CDR3 length equals 15 residues. J was trimmed by 7 bases and V by 3 bases; bases with no gene match: 9. The CDR3 bases are TGTGCCAGCAGCTTGACAGGGACCGTTTGGAATGAGCAGTTCTTC. Protein product: CASSLTGTVWNEQFF.

This clonotype has more than one count but fewer than ten. The chain has TRBV10-3 and TRBJ2-3; D perhaps matches TRBD1 (5 bases). The CDR3 is 13 amino acids. The germline V gene has CDR1 ENHRY and CDR2 SYGVKD. V shed 10 bases and J shed 4 bases, with 15 bases lying between them. The CDR3 sequence: CATSPGHADTQYF. As DNA, the CDR3 is TGTGCCACCTCTCCAGGACACGCAGATACGCAGTATTTT.

This chain uses TRBV6-4 with TRBJ1-2; a possible D gene is TRBD1 (5 bases). This CDR3 comprises 14 residues. Germline-derived CDR1 and CDR2 are MRHNA and SNTAGT. The V end lost 5 bases, the J end lost 6 bases, and 16 bases lay between the germline ends. As DNA, the CDR3 is TGTGCCAGCAGTCCAACCAGCGCAGGGCATGGCTACACCTTC. Amino acids: CASSPTSAGHGYTF.

This clonotype was observed a few times. The rearrangement links TRBV4-2 to TRBJ2-1; the match to TRBD2 covers 12 bases. The V and J ends lost 4 bases and 0 bases, in that order; junction bases with no gene match: 16. Per germline, CDR1 LGHNA and CDR2 YNFKEQ. The CDR3 has 21 residues. The CDR3, as DNA: TGTGCCAGCAGCCGAGAAGTGAGACTAGCGGGAGTGAGGAGCTCCTACAATGAGCAGTTCTTC. Translated: CASSREVRLAGVRSSYNEQFF.

This clonotype has a count of ten or more. The J gene is TRBJ2-1, the V gene TRBV10-2; D is unresolved. V dropped 2 bases and J dropped 0 bases, with 8 bases sitting between them. This CDR3 comprises 15 residues. Germline V gives CDR1 WSHSY, CDR2 SAAADI. CDR3 sequence: CASSEDPFSYNEQFF. In nucleotides, the CDR3 is TGCGCCAGCAGTGAGGACCCATTCTCCTACAATGAGCAGTTCTTC.

This clonotype was detected ten times or more. The rearrangement links TRBV29-1 to TRBJ2-3; 8 bases are shared with TRBD2. J gave up 6 bases and V 6 bases, and 11 bases lay outside the gene matches. The CDR3 runs to 14 residues. Germline CDR1 SQVTM, CDR2 ANQGSEA. The CDR3 DNA sequence: TGCAGCGTGGCACTTAGCGGGGTGGGGGATACGCAGTATTTT. Translated: CSVALSGVGDTQYF.

Only a few counts were recorded for this clonotype. J is TRBJ1-5 and V is TRBV5-6, with TRBD1 matching over 8 bases. This CDR3 has 18 residues. Trimming cost V 1 base and J 1 base; bases outside gene matches: 10. Germline V gene data show CDR1 as SGHDT and CDR2 as YYEEEE. CDR3 nucleotides: TGTGCCAGCAGCTTGAGTACAGGGGGGTACCAGAGCAATCAGCCCCAGCATTTT. Translation gives CASSLSTGGYQSNQPQHF.

The rearrangement links TRBV20-1 to TRBJ1-2, with 8 bases that match TRBD1. The CDR3 has 14 residues. The germline gives CDR1 DFQATT, CDR2 SNEGSKA (reference sequence). Trimming took 5 bases from V and 8 from J; bases not matched to a gene: 13. CDR3 DNA sequence: TGCAGTGCTTCTACAGGACAGGGCGCTAGCGGCTACACCTTC. Amino acids: CSASTGQGASGYTF.

The chain has TRBV19 and TRBJ1-1, with no clear D. The V and J ends lost 11 bases and 0 bases respectively, with 7 bases between them. The CDR3 runs to 11 residues. In germline, CDR1 is LNHDA, CDR2 SQIVND (reference sequence). The CDR3 sequence: CARLLNTEAFF. The CDR3 coding sequence is TGTGCCCGCCTTTTGAACACTGAAGCTTTCTTT. Looking up the rest from reference TRBV19 and TRBJ1-1 gives the full variable domain: DGGITQSPKYLFRKEGQNVTLSCEQNLNHDAMYWYRQDPGQGLRLIYYSQIVNDFQKGDIAEGYSVSREKKESFPLTVTSAQKNPTAFYLCARLLNTEAFFGQGTRLTVV.

This clonotype was observed a few times. The V call is TRBV9, the J call TRBJ1-6, with TRBD1 as a possible D gene (6 bases). Trimming cost V 4 bases and J 5 bases, with 10 bases left between them. The CDR3 is 14 amino acids. In germline, CDR1 is SGDLS, CDR2 YYNGEE. The CDR3 DNA reads TGTGCCAGCAGCCCGACAGGAGATAATTCACCCCTCCACTTT. Residues: CASSPTGDNSPLHF.

In this sample, this clonotype turned up a few times. The chain is built from TRBV15 and TRBJ2-5, with D uncertain. Germline V gene sequence: CDR1 LNHNV, CDR2 YYDKDF (reference sequence). The CDR3 covers 14 residues. The V end lost 0 bases, the J end lost 0 bases, and 5 bases lay between the germline ends. CDR3 amino acids: CATSREVHQETQYF. The DNA of the CDR3 is TGTGCCACCAGCAGAGAGGTGCACCAAGAGACCCAGTACTTC.

This clonotype occurred a few times. This chain uses TRBV7-2 with TRBJ1-2; D is unclear. Germline loops: CDR1 SGHTA, CDR2 FQGNSA. The CDR3 spans 15 residues. Between the trimmed V and J ends, which lost 4 bases and 6 bases, there was a span of 18 bases. The CDR3 coding sequence is TGTGCCAGCAGCTACTACGCCAGGTCGGCCGATGGCTACACCTTC. Translating it yields CASSYYARSADGYTF.

The rearrangement joins TRBV7-2 to TRBJ2-1; 8 positions agree with TRBD2. Germline assignment: CDR1 SGHTA and CDR2 FQGNSA. The CDR3 spans 16 residues. Germline trimming cut 4 bases from V and 2 bases from J; bases unmatched to any gene: 7. DNA of the CDR3: TGTGCCAGCAGCTACAATAGCGGGACCACCTACAATGAGCAGTTCTTC. It specifies CASSYNSGTTYNEQFF.

This clonotype occurred a few times. The gene calls are TRBV6-1 and TRBJ2-7; D remains unclear. Looked up from germline, CDR1 is MNHNS and CDR2 is SASEGT. The CDR3 spans 10 residues. V lost 8 bases, J lost 4 bases, and 6 bases lay in between. The CDR3 loop reads CASGSYEQYV. The CDR3 region has the DNA TGTGCCAGCGGATCTTACGAGCAGTACGTC.

This clonotype was seen more than once but under ten times. The chain couples TRBV7-3 to TRBJ2-1; possibly TRBD1 for D (6 bases). The CDR3 contains 14 residues. V was trimmed by 0 bases and J by 6 bases, leaving 9 bases between them. Germline CDR1 and CDR2: SGHTA and FQGTGA. The CDR3 reads CASSLTGAGNEQFF. The CDR3 bases are TGTGCCAGCAGCTTAACGGGGGCAGGCAATGAGCAGTTCTTC.

This clonotype has a handful of counts. The chain employs TRBV20-1 and TRBJ1-1; D remains unclear. This CDR3 contains 13 residues. Germline V lookup: CDR1 DFQATT, CDR2 SNEGSKA (reference sequence). Trimming took 3 bases from V and 5 from J, leaving 13 bases between them. This chain's CDR3 is CSASWQDATEAFF. The DNA for the CDR3 is TGCAGTGCTAGTTGGCAGGACGCGACTGAAGCTTTCTTT.

This clonotype was observed a few times. The chain recombines TRBV3-1 with TRBJ2-3; maybe TRBD2 (6 bases). V lost 1 base and J 2 bases, leaving 13 bases between the germline ends. Germline assignment: CDR1 LGHDT and CDR2 YNNKEL (reference sequence). The CDR3 runs to 16 residues. The CDR3, as DNA: TGTGCCAGCAGCCAAGCAAGGGCGGGGACCACAGATACGCAGTATTTT. This codes for CASSQARAGTTDTQYF.

As for this clonotype: This could be a read error, since a much larger clone is one nucleotide away. No conserved phenylalanine or tryptophan ends this CDR3, so it is likely a read error. J is TRBJ2-1 and V is TRBV5-1, with 9 positions matching TRBD1. The CDR3 has 14 residues. Germline CDR1 is SGHRS and CDR2 is YFSETQ. Trimming cost V 3 bases and J 6 bases; bases outside gene matches: 4. The CDR3 nucleotides are TGCGCCAGCAGCTGGACAGGGGAGGGCAATGAGCAGTTCTTG. Translation: CASSWTGEGNEQFL.

With respect to this clonotype: Because the CDR3's place on the DNA is in doubt, the DNA is left out and the CDR3 is given as listed by TCRdb. This sequence joins TRBV29-1 and TRBJ2-1; TRBD2 reflects the table's D call only, with no check against the DNA. Counting both end residues, the CDR3 totals 10 amino acids. From germline, CDR1 is SQVTM and CDR2 ANQGSEA. The CDR3 spells CSVGVGAEFF.

V and J are TRBV20-1 and TRBJ2-3; 9 positions agree with TRBD2. The CDR3 extends over 16 amino acids. The V segment lost 5 bases and the J segment 5 bases; nucleotides outside the gene matches: 14. Germline assignment: CDR1 DFQATT and CDR2 SNEGSKA (reference sequence). CDR3 coding DNA: TGCAGTGCTTCCACCCCGATAGCGGGGGTTAGAGATACGCAGTATTTT. It specifies CSASTPIAGVRDTQYF.

This clonotype was observed a handful of times. The V call is TRBV29-1, the J call TRBJ2-1, with 7 positions matching TRBD1. Germline V gene sequence: CDR1 SQVTM, CDR2 ANQGSEA. V shed 4 bases and J 8 bases; nucleotides not matched to a gene: 8. This CDR3 has 13 amino acids. CDR3 in DNA: TGCAGCGTTGTTCGTAGGGGGCTTGATGAGCAGTTCTTC. It specifies CSVVRRGLDEQFF.

The sample holds a few counts of this clonotype. The genes are TRBV12-3 or TRBV12-4 and TRBJ1-3; weak D call: TRBD1 (6 bases). The germline V and J ends were trimmed by 5 bases and 0 bases, with 11 bases remaining between them. The CDR3 consists of 15 residues. The CDR3 DNA reads TGTGCCAGCAGTCCAGGGGCCCTCTCTGGAAACACCATATATTTT. Its protein product is CASSPGALSGNTIYF.